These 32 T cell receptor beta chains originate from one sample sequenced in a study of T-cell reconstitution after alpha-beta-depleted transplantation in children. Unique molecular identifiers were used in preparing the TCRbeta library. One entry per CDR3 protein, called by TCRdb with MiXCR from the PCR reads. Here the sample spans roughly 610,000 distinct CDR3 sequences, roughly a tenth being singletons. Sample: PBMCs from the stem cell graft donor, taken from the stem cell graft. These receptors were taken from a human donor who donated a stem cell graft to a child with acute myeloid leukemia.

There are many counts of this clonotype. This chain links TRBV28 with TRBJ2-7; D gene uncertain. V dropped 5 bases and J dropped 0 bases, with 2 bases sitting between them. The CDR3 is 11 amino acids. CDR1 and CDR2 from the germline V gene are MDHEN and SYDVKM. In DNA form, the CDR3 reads TGTGCCAGCAGTGGCTCCTACGAGCAGTACTTC. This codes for CASSGSYEQYF.

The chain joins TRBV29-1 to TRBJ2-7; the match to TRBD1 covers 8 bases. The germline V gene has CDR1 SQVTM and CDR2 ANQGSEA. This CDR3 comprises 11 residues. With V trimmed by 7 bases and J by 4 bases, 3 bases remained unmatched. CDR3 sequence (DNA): TGCAGCGATCGACAGGGGTACGAGCAGTACTTC. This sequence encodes CSDRQGYEQYF.

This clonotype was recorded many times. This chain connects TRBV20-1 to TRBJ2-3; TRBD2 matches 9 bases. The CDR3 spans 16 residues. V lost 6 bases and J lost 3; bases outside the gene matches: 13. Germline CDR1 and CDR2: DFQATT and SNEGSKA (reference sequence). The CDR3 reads CSAVSGAGGLTDTQYF. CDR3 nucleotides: TGCAGTGCCGTTTCTGGGGCGGGAGGGTTGACAGATACGCAGTATTTT.

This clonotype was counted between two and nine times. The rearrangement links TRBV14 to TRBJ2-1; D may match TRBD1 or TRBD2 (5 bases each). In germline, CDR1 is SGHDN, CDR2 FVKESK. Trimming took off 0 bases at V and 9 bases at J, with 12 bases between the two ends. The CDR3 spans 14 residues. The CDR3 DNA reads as TGTGCCAGCAGCCAAGATCTGGGACCGGTTGAGCAGTTCTTC. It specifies CASSQDLGPVEQFF.

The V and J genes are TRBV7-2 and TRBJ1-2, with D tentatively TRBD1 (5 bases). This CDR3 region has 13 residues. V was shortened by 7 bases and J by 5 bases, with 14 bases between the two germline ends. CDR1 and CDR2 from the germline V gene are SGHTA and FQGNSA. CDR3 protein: CASTQPGMYGYTF. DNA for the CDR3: TGTGCCAGCACCCAGCCAGGGATGTATGGCTACACCTTC.

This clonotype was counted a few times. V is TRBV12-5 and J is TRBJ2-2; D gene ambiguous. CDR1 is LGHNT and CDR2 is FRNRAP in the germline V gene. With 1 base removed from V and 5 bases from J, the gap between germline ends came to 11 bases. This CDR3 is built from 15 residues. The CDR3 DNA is TGTGCTAGTGGTTTGGCTGACACCTTAACCGGGGAGCTGTTTTTT. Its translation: CASGLADTLTGELFF.

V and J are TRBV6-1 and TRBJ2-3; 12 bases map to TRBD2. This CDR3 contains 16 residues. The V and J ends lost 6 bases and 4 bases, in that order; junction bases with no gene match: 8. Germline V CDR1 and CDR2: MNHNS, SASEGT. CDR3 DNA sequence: TGTGCCAGCAGACTACCGGGACTAGCGGGCTCAGATACGCAGTATTTT. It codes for CASRLPGLAGSDTQYF.

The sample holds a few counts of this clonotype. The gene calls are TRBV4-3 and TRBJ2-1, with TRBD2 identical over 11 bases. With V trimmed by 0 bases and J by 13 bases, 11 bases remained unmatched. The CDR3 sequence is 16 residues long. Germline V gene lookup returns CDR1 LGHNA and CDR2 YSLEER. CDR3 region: CASSQDRGIAGGHQFF. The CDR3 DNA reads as TGCGCCAGCAGCCAAGATCGAGGAATAGCGGGAGGGCATCAGTTCTTC.

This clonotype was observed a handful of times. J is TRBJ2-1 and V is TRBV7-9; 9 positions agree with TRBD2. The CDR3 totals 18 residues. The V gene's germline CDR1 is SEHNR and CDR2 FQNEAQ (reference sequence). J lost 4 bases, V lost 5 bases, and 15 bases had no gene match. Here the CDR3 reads CASSPTPRREGPYNEQFF. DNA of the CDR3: TGTGCCAGCAGCCCTACCCCTCGGCGGGAGGGCCCGTACAATGAGCAGTTCTTC.

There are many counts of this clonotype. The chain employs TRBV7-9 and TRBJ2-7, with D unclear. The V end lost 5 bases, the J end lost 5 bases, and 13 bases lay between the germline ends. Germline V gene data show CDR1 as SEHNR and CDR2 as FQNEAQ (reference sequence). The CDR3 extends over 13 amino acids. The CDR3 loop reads CASSPPLGNEQYF. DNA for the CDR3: TGTGCCAGCAGCCCCCCACTCGGAAACGAGCAGTACTTC.

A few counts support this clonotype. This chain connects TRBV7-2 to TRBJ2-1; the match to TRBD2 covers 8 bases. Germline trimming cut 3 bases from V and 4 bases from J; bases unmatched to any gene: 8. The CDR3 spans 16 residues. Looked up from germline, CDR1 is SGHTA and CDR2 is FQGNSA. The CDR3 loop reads CASSLGGGGRYNEQFF. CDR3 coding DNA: TGTGCCAGCAGCTTGGGGGGAGGCGGGAGGTACAATGAGCAGTTCTTC. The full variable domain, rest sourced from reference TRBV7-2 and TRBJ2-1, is GAGVSQSPSNKVTEKGKDVELRCDPISGHTALYWYRQSLGQGLEFLIYFQGNSAPDKSGLPSDRFSAERTGGSVSTLTIQRTQQEDSAVYLCASSLGGGGRYNEQFFGPGTRLTVL.

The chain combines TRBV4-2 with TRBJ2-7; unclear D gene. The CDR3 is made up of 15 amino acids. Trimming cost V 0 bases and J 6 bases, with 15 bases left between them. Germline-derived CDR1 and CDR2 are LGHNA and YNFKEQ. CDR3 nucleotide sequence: TGTGCCAGCAGCCAAGAAGTAGAGTTTAGAGCCGAGCAGTACTTC. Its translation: CASSQEVEFRAEQYF.

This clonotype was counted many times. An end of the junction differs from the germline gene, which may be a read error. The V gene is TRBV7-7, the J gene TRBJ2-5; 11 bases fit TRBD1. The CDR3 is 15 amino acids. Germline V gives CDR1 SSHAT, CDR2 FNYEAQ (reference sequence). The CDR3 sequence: CASSFRTGGRETQYF. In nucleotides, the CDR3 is TGTGCTAGCAGCTTCCGGACAGGGGGCCGGGAGACCCAGTACTTC.

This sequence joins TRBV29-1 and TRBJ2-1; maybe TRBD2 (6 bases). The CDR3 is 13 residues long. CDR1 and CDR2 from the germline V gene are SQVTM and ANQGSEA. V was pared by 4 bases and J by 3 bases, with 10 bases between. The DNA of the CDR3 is TGCAGCGTTGTCGGGAGACTCTACAATGAGCAGTTCTTC. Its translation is CSVVGRLYNEQFF.

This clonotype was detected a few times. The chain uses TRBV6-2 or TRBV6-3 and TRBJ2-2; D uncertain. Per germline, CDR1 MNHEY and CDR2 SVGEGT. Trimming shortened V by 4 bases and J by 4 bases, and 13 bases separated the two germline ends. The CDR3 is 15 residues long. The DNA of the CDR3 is TGTGCCAGCAGTTGGCCCCCAGGCCCCACCGGGGAGCTGTTTTTT. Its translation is CASSWPPGPTGELFF.

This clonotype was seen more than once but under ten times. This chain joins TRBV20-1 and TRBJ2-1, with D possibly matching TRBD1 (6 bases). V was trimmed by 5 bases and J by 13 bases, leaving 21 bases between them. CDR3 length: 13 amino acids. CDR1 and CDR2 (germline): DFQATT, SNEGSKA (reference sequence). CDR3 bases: TGCAGTGCTCACGATTCCGAGCAGGGGTTTCAGTTCTTC. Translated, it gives CSAHDSEQGFQFF.

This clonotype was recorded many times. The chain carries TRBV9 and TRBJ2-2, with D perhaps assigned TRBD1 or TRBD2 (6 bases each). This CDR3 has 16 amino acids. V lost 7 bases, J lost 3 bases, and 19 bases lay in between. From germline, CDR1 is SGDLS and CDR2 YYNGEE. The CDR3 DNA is TGTGCCAGCGACCCTATGGGGGGCCTGGACACCGGGGAGCTGTTTTTT. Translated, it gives CASDPMGGLDTGELFF.

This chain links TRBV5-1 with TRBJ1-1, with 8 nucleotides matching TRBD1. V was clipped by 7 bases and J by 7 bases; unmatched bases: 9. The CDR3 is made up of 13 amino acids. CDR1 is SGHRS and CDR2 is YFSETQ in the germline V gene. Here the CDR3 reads CASSGTGTSEAFF. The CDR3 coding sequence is TGCGCCAGCTCAGGGACAGGCACGAGTGAAGCTTTCTTT. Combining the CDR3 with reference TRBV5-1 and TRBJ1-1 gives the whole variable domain KAGVTQTPRYLIKTRGQQVTLSCSPISGHRSVSWYQQTPGQGLQFLFEYFSETQRNKGNFPGRFSGRQFSNSRSEMNVSTLELGDSALYLCASSGTGTSEAFFGQGTRLTVV.

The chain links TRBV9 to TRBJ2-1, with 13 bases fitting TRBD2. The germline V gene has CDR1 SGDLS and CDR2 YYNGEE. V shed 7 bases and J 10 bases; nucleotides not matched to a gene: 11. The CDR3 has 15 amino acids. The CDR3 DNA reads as TGTGCCAGCGGACCGGGACTAGCGGGATCGGGGGAGCAGTTCTTC. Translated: CASGPGLAGSGEQFF. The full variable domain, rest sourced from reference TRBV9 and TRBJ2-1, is DSGVTQTPKHLITATGQRVTLRCSPRSGDLSVYWYQQSLDQGLQFLIQYYNGEERAKGNILERFSAQQFPDLHSELNLSSLELGDSALYFCASGPGLAGSGEQFFGPGTRLTVL.

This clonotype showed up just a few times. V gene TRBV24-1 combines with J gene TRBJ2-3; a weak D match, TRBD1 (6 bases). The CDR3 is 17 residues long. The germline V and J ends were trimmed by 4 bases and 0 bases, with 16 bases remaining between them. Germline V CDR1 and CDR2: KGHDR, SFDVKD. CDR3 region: CATSDPTGRSSTDTQYF. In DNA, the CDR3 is TGTGCCACCAGTGACCCGACAGGTCGATCTAGCACAGATACGCAGTATTTT.

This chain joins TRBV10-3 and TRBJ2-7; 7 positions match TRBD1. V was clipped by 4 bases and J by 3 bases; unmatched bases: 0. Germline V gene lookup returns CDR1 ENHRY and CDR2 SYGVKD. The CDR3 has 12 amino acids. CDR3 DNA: TGTGCCATCAGTGGACAGGGCTACGAGCAGTACTTC. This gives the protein CAISGQGYEQYF.

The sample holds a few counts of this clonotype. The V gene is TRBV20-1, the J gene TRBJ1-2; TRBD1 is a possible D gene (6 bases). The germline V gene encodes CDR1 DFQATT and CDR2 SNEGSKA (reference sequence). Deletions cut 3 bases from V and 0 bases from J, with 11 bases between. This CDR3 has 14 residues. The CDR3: CSASPRGTNYGYTF. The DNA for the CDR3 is TGCAGTGCTAGTCCCAGGGGCACTAACTATGGCTACACCTTC.

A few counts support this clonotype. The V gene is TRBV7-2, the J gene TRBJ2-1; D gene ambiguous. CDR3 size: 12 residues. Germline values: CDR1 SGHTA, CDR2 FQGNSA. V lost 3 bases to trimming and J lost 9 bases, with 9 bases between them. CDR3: CASSFRSREQFF. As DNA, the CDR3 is TGTGCCAGCAGCTTCCGGTCGCGTGAGCAGTTCTTC.

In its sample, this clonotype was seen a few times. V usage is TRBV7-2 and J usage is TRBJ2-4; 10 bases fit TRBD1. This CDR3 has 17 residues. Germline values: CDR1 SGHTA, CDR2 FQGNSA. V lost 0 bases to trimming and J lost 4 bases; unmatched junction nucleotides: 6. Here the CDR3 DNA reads TGTGCCAGCAGCTTAGCAGGGGGACAGGGGACGAAAAACATTCAGTACTTC. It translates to CASSLAGGQGTKNIQYF. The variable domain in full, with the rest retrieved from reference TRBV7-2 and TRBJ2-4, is GAGVSQSPSNKVTEKGKDVELRCDPISGHTALYWYRQSLGQGLEFLIYFQGNSAPDKSGLPSDRFSAERTGGSVSTLTIQRTQQEDSAVYLCASSLAGGQGTKNIQYFGAGTRLSVL.

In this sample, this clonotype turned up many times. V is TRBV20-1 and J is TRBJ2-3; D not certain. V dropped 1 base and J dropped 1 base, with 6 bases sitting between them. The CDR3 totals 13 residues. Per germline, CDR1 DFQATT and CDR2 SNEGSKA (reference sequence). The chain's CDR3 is CSARVGGTDTQYF. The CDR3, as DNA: TGCAGTGCTAGAGTAGGTGGCACAGATACGCAGTATTTT.

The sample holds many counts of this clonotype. CDR3 DNA sequence: TGTGCCAGCAGCTTGAGGACAGTTCACAATGAGCAGTTCTTC. Its translation is CASSLRTVHNEQFF. The genes are TRBV5-6 and TRBJ2-1; weak D call: TRBD1 (6 bases). CDR1 and CDR2 (germline): SGHDT, YYEEEE. V was cut by 1 base and J by 5 bases, with 10 bases left in between. This CDR3 is 14 amino acids long.

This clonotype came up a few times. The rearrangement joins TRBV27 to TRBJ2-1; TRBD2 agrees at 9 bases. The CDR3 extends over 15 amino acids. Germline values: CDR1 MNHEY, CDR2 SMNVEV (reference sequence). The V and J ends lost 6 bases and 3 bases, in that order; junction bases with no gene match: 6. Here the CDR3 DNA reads TGTGCCAGCAGGAGGGCGGGAGGGCTCTACAATGAGCAGTTCTTC. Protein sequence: CASRRAGGLYNEQFF.

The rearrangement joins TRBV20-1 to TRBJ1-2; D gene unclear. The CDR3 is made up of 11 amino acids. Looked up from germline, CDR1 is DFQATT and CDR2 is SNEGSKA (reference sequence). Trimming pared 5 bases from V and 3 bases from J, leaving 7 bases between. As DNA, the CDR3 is TGCAGTGCTGCGGATGACTATGGCTACACCTTC. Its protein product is CSAADDYGYTF.

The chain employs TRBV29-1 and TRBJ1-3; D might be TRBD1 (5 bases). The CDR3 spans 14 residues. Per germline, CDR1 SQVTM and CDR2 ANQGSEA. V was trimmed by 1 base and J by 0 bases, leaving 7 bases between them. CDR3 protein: CSVEGGYSGNTIYF. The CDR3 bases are TGCAGCGTTGAAGGGGGGTACTCTGGAAACACCATATATTTT.

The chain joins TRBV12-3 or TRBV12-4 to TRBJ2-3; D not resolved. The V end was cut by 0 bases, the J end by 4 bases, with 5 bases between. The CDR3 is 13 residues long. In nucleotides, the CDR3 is TGTGCCAGCAGTTTAGCGCAAGCAGATACGCAGTATTTT. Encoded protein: CASSLAQADTQYF.

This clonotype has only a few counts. The CDR3 loop reads CSVRDYTYEQYF. Here the CDR3 DNA reads TGCAGCGTAAGGGACTATACCTACGAGCAGTACTTC. This chain connects TRBV29-1 to TRBJ2-7; 7 nucleotides align to TRBD2. The CDR3 totals 12 residues. The germline CDR1 and CDR2 sequences are SQVTM and ANQGSEA. The junction had 4 bases not matched to a gene; V was cut back by 6 bases and J by 2 bases.

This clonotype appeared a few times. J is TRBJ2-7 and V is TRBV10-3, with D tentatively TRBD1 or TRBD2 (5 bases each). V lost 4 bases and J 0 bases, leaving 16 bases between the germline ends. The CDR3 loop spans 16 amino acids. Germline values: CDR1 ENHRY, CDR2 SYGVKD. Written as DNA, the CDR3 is TGTGCCATCAGTGCCGGGGCGGGCAAGAGCTCCTACGAGCAGTACTTC. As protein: CAISAGAGKSSYEQYF.